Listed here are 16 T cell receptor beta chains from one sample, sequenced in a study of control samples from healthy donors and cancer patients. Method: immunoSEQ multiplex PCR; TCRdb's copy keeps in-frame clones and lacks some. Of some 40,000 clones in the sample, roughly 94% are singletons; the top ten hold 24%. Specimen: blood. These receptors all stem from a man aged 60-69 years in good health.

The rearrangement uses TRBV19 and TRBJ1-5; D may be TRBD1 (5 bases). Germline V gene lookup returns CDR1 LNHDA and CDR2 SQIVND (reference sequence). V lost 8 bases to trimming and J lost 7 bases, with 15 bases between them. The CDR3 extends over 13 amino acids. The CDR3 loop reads CASGRGSRQPQHF. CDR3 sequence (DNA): TGTGCCAGTGGTCGGGGGTCGCGGCAGCCCCAGCATTTT.

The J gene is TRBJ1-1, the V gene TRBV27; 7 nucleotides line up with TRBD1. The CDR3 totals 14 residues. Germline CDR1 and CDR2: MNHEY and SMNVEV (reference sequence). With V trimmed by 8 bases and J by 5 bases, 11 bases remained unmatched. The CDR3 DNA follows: TGTGCCAGCCGTAGAAGACAGGGCGGTACTGAAGCTTTCTTT. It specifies CASRRRQGGTEAFF.

Here the CDR3 DNA reads TGTGCCAGCAGGAGAAGCGGGAGAAACAATGAGCAGTTCTTC. Its protein product is CASRRSGRNNEQFF. The chain has TRBV6-5 and TRBJ2-1; 8 nucleotides agree with TRBD2. This CDR3 contains 14 residues. Germline CDR1 and CDR2: MNHEY and SVGAGI. V trimming: 6 bases; J trimming: 5 bases; junction bases outside the gene matches: 6.

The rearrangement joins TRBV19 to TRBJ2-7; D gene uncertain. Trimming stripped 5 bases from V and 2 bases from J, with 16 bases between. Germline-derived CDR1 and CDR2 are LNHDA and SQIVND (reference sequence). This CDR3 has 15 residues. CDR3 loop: CASSGVRTYTYEQYF. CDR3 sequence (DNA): TGTGCCAGTAGTGGGGTCCGGACCTACACCTACGAGCAGTACTTC.

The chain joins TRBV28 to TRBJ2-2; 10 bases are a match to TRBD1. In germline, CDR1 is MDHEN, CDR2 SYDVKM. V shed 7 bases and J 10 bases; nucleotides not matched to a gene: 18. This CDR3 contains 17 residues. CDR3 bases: TGTGCCAGCACCCAGCTGGGACAGGGGAATTTTTATTTGGAGCTGTTTTTT. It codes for CASTQLGQGNFYLELFF.

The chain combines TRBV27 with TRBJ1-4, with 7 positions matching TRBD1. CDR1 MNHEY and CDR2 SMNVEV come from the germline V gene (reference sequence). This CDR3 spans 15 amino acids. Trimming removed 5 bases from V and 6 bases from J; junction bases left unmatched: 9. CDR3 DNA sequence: TGTGCCAGCAGTCCCCTTGGGACAGAATATGAAAAACTGTTTTTT. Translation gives CASSPLGTEYEKLFF.

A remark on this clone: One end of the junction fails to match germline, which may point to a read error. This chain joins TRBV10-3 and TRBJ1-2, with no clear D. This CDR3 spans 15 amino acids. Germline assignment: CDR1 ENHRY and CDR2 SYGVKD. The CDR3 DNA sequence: TGTGCCATCGGTGACGGGCAGCAAGCTAACTATGGCTACACCTTC. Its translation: CAIGDGQQANYGYTF.

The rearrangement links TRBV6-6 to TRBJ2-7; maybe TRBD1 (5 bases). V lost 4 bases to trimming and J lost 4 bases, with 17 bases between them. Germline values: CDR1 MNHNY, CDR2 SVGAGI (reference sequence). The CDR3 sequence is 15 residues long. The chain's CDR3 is CASSWITGSSYEQYF. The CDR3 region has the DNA TGTGCCAGCAGTTGGATAACAGGCTCCTCGTACGAGCAGTACTTC.

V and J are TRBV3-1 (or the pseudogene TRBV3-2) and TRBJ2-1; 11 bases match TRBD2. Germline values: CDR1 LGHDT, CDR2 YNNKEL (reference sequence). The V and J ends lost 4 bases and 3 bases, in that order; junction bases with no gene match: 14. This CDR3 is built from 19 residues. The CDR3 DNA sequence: TGTGCCAGCAGCCCAAATTACGTTAGCGGGAGGGCCCACTACAATGAGCAGTTCTTC. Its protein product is CASSPNYVSGRAHYNEQFF.

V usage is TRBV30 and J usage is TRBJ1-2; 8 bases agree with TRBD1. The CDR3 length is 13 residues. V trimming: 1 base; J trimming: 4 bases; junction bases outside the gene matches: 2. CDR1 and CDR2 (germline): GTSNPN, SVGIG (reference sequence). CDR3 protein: CAWSGQGSYGYTF. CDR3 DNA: TGTGCCTGGAGTGGACAGGGGAGCTATGGCTACACCTTC.

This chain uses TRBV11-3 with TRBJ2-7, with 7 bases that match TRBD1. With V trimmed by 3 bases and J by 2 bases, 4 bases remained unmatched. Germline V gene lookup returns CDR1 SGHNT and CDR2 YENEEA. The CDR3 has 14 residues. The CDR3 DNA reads TGTGCCAGCAGCTTTTGGACAGGCACCTACGAGCAGTACTTC. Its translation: CASSFWTGTYEQYF.

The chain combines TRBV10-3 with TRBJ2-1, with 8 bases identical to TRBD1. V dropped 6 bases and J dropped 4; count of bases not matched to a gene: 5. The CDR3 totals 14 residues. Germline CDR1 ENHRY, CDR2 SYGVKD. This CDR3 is CAISPTGEYNEQFF. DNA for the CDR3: TGTGCCATCAGCCCGACAGGGGAATACAATGAGCAGTTCTTC.

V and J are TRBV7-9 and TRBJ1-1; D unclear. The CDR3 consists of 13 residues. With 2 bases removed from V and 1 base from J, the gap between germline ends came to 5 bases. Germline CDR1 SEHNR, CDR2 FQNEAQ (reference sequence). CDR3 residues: CASSLIENTEAFF. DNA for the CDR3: TGTGCCAGCAGCTTAATTGAGAACACTGAAGCTTTCTTT.

CDR3 bases: TGTGCCAGCAGGACAATGCTGGGACAGGGGCCTAATGAAAAACTGTTTTTT. Protein product: CASRTMLGQGPNEKLFF. The chain links TRBV2 to TRBJ1-4; TRBD1 aligns across 10 bases. This CDR3 spans 17 amino acids. After removal of 6 bases from V and 3 bases from J, the junction contained 10 bases not matched to a gene. Germline CDR1 reads SNHLY; CDR2 reads FYNNEI.

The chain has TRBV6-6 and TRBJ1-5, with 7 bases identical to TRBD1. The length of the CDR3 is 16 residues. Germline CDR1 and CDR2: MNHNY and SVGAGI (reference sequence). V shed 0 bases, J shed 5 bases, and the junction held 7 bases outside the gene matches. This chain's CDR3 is CASSYSPVRGHQPQHF. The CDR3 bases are TGTGCCAGCAGTTACTCCCCTGTTAGGGGGCATCAGCCCCAGCATTTT.

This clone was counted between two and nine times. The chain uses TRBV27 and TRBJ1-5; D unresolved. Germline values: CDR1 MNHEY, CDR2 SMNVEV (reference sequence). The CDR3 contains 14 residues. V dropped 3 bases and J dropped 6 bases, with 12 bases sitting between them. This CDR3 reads CASSFSYPSQPQHF. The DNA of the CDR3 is TGTGCCAGCAGTTTCTCCTACCCGAGTCAGCCCCAGCATTTT.